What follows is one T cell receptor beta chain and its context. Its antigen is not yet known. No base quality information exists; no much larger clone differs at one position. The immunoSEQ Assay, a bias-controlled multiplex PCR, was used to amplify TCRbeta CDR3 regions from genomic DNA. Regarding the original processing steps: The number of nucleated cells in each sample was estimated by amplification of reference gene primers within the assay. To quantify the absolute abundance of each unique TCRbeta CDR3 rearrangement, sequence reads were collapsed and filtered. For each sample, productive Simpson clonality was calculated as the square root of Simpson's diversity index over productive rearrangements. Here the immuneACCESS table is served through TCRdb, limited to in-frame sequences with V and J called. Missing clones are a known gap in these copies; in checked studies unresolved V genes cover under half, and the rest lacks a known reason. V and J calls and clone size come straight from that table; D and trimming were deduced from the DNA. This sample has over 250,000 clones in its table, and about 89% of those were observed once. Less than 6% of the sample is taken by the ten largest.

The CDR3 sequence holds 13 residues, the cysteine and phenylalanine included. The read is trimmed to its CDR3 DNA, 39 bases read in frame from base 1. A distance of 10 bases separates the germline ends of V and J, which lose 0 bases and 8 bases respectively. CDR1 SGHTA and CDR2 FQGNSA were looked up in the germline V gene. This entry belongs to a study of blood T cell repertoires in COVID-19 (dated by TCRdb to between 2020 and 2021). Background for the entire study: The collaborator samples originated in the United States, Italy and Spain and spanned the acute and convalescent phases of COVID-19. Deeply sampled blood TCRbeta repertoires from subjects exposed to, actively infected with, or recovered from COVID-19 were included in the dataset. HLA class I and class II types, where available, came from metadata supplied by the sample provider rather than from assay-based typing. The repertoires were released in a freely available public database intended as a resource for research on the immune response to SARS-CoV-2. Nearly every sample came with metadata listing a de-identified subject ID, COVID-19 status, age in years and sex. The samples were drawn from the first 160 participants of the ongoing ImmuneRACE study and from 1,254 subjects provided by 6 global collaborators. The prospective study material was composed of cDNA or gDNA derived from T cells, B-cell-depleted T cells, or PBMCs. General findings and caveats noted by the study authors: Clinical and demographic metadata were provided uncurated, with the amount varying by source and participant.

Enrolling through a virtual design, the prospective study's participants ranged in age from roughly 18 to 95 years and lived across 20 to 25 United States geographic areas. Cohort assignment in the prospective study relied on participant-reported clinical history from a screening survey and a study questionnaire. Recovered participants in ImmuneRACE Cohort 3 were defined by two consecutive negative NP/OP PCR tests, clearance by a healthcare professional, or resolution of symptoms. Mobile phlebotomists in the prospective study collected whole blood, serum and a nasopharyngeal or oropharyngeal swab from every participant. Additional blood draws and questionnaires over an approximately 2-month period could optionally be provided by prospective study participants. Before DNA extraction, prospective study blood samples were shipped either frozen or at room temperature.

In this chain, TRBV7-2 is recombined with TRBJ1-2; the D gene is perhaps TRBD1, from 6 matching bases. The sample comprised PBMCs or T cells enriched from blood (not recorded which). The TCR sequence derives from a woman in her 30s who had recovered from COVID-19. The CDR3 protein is CASSLAGAEGYTF. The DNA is TGTGCCAGCAGCTTAGCGGGGGCCGAAGGCTACACCTTC. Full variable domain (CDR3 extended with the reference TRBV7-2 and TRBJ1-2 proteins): GAGVSQSPSNKVTEKGKDVELRCDPISGHTALYWYRQSLGQGLEFLIYFQGNSAPDKSGLPSDRFSAERTGGSVSTLTIQRTQQEDSAVYLCASSLAGAEGYTFGSGTRLTVV.